The clone carrying this T cell receptor (beta chain) was seen just once. Its specificity is unknown. This entry belongs to a study of cytomegalovirus exposure and HLA in healthy donors. Study overall: From donors who were HLA-typed, an early data release held approximately 91 million unique TCRs. Study-level results: It was in a later analysis that TCR association rates were seen to vary by HLA locus, highest for DRB1 and lowest for HLA-C. Reports described diagnosis of cytomegalovirus status by the classifier as highly specific and sensitive. TCR beta chains associated with HLA were, in a later analysis, more clonally expanded than equally common others.

Primers for the PCR totalled 60 Vbeta and 13 Jbeta. Assay: immunoSEQ multiplex PCR; the TCRdb copy retains only in-frame clones and omits some. The data contain about 160,000 clones, around 74% of them singletons. Sequencing was carried out using PBMCs. The sequence derives from a woman aged 30 to 39 in good health and CMV-seronegative.

The CDR3 region has the DNA TGTGCCTGGAGTGTAAATCTAAACGGAAACACCATATATTTT. It is translated as CAWSVNLNGNTIYF. The V call is TRBV30, the J call TRBJ1-3, with D unclear. V shed 0 bases and J shed 4 bases, with 10 bases lying between them. The CDR3 sequence is 14 residues long. Germline loops: CDR1 GTSNPN, CDR2 SVGIG (reference sequence). Full variable domain (remainder filled in from reference TRBV30 and TRBJ1-3): SQTIHQWPATLVQPVGSPLSLECTVEGTSNPNLYWYRQAAGRGLQLLFYSVGIGQISSEVPQNLSASRPQDRQFILSSKKLLLSDSGFYLCAWSVNLNGNTIYFGEGSWLTVV.